The clone carrying this T cell receptor beta chain has a handful of counts. The data originate from a study of T cell repertoires in cytomegalovirus infection. TCRdb used MiXCR to reprocess the reads, holding one entry per CDR3 protein. Altogether under 800,000 distinct CDR3 sequences are present, 20% to 25% being singletons, with the ten largest covering approximately 8%. From germline, CDR1 is MRHNA and CDR2 SNTAGT. This CDR3 comprises 16 residues. Deletions cut 0 bases from V and 2 bases from J, with 12 bases between. The chain uses TRBV6-4 and TRBJ2-3, with unresolved D. Sequencing was done on a sample of CD8+ T cells from PBMCs. This TCR came from a human donor in good health (CMV status not recorded). Some clones in this sample may be carry-over from other donors' samples. CDR3 loop: CASSDSRTGPTDTQYF. The CDR3 nucleotides are TGTGCCAGCAGTGACTCAAGGACGGGCCCCACAGATACGCAGTATTTT.